A single sample is the source of the 21 T cell receptor beta chains below, sequenced in a study of neurological immune-mediated disorders. MiXCR, run by TCRdb on the 5' RACE reads, gives a single entry per CDR3 protein. The table lists about 84,000 distinct CDR3 sequences, around 10% of them singletons, with around 1.8% in the top ten. Sample: PBMCs. Receptors originate from a middle-aged man in good health.

This clonotype was detected many times. This chain joins TRBV9 and TRBJ2-5, with 8 positions matching TRBD1. The CDR3 length is 15 residues. CDR1 is SGDLS and CDR2 is YYNGEE in the germline V gene. Trimming at V came to 0 bases and at J to 2 bases, leaving 3 bases not matched to a gene. The CDR3 DNA follows: TGTGCCAGCAGCGTAGGAGGACAGGGACAAGAGACCCAGTACTTC. Translated, it gives CASSVGGQGQETQYF.

This clonotype was observed many times. This sequence joins TRBV5-6 and TRBJ2-4; D might be TRBD2 (5 bases). Per germline, CDR1 SGHDT and CDR2 YYEEEE. CDR3 length: 15 residues. The V end lost 4 bases, the J end lost 8 bases, and 19 bases lay between the germline ends. For the CDR3, the DNA is TGTGCCAGCAGCGAACAATTCGGGGAAAAGGACATTCAGTACTTC. As protein: CASSEQFGEKDIQYF.

This clonotype was seen ten or more times. J is TRBJ1-1 and V is TRBV7-9; D is uncertain. Trimming took off 8 bases at V and 4 bases at J, with 11 bases between the two ends. The CDR3 runs 12 residues. CDR1 is SEHNR and CDR2 is FQNEAQ in the germline V gene (reference sequence). CDR3 nucleotide sequence: TGTGCCAGCGCGCAGGTGGCCACTGAAGCTTTCTTT. Its protein is CASAQVATEAFF. The variable domain in full, with the rest retrieved from reference TRBV7-9 and TRBJ1-1, is DTGVSQNPRHKITKRGQNVTFRCDPISEHNRLYWYRQTLGQGPEFLTYFQNEAQLEKSRLLSDRFSAERPKGSFSTLEIQRTEQGDSAMYLCASAQVATEAFFGQGTRLTVV.

This clonotype was found a few times. The chain has TRBV5-1 and TRBJ2-1; TRBD1 matches 10 bases. This CDR3 region has 16 residues. CDR1 and CDR2 from the germline V gene are SGHRS and YFSETQ. J lost 7 bases, V lost 4 bases, and 11 bases had no gene match. CDR3 residues: CASSQRTGGVSNEQFF. In DNA, the CDR3 is TGCGCCAGCAGCCAACGGACAGGGGGAGTATCAAATGAGCAGTTCTTC.

This clonotype was seen repeatedly, ten times or more. This chain joins TRBV9 and TRBJ1-1; D remains unclear. The CDR3 loop spans 15 amino acids. Germline CDR1 SGDLS, CDR2 YYNGEE. Deletions cut 0 bases from V and 2 bases from J, with 11 bases between. The CDR3 DNA sequence: TGTGCCAGCAGCGTAGGGAGCAGCCGAAACACTGAAGCTTTCTTT. Amino acids: CASSVGSSRNTEAFF.

This clonotype was counted many times. V gene TRBV24-1 combines with J gene TRBJ2-7; D gene uncertain. The CDR3 sequence is 14 residues long. Per the germline V gene, CDR1 is KGHDR and CDR2 is SFDVKD. With 8 bases removed from V and 3 bases from J, the gap between germline ends came to 16 bases. The CDR3 spells CATMSERAHYEQYF. For the CDR3, the DNA is TGTGCCACCATGTCCGAACGGGCCCACTACGAGCAGTACTTC.

This clonotype was picked up many times. This chain links TRBV14 with TRBJ2-4; D is perhaps TRBD1 or TRBD2 (5 bases each). The ends were cut back, 6 bases at V and 2 bases at J, with 11 bases in the middle. The V gene's germline CDR1 is SGHDN and CDR2 FVKESK. This CDR3 is built from 14 residues. CDR3 nucleotides: TGTGCCAGCAGTGGATGGGGGTCCAAAAACATTCAGTACTTC. It specifies CASSGWGSKNIQYF.

In this sample, this clonotype turned up many times. The chain links TRBV5-6 to TRBJ2-7; TRBD1 is a possible D gene (6 bases). The CDR3 totals 16 residues. Germline CDR1 is SGHDT and CDR2 is YYEEEE. V shed 0 bases and J shed 2 bases, with 15 bases lying between them. The CDR3 DNA sequence: TGTGCCAGCAGCTTGGACAGGGCTGGCGTCACCTACGAGCAGTACTTC. Translation: CASSLDRAGVTYEQYF.

This clonotype was picked up many times. The rearrangement joins TRBV20-1 to TRBJ2-7; weak D call: TRBD2 (6 bases). Germline V CDR1 and CDR2: DFQATT, SNEGSKA (reference sequence). V lost 3 bases and J 6 bases, leaving 18 bases between the germline ends. CDR3 length equals 14 residues. CDR3 bases: TGCAGTGCTAGTGTTGACTTGACCGGGAGCGAGCAGTACTTC. Translation: CSASVDLTGSEQYF.

The CDR3 reads CAPVLSGRLSSSYNEQFF. As DNA, the CDR3 is TGCGCCCCCGTTCTTAGCGGGAGGCTATCTAGCTCCTACAATGAGCAGTTCTTC. The rearrangement joins TRBV5-1 to TRBJ2-1; TRBD2 matches 10 bases. CDR3 length: 18 amino acids. The trim removed 10 bases at V and 0 bases at J, leaving 16 bases unmatched. CDR1 is SGHRS and CDR2 is YFSETQ in the germline V gene.

This clonotype appeared many times. The chain uses TRBV6-5 and TRBJ1-4; 10 nucleotides agree with TRBD1. The CDR3 has 18 residues. The V and J ends lost 5 bases and 4 bases, in that order; junction bases with no gene match: 13. The germline gives CDR1 MNHEY, CDR2 SVGAGI. The CDR3 coding sequence is TGTGCCAGCAGTCGCTTCGGGACAGGGGCGGGGCGTAATGAAAAACTGTTTTTT. Translation: CASSRFGTGAGRNEKLFF.

This clonotype counts as medium-sized. CDR3 DNA sequence: TGTGCCAGCAGCCTAGACAGGTCGGGCCAGCCCCAGCATTTT. Protein product: CASSLDRSGQPQHF. The chain is built from TRBV3-1 and TRBJ1-5, with D tentatively TRBD1 (6 bases). Per germline, CDR1 LGHDT and CDR2 YNNKEL (reference sequence). V was shortened by 4 bases and J by 7 bases, with 14 bases between the two germline ends. The CDR3 runs 14 residues.

This clonotype appeared once. One junction end disagrees with the germline gene, perhaps due to a read error. The chain uses TRBV29-1 and TRBJ1-1; TRBD1 might be the D (5 bases). The CDR3 is 13 amino acids. CDR1 and CDR2 (germline): SQVTM, ANQGSEA. The CDR3 spells CSACGQGNTDAFF. The CDR3 region has the DNA TGCAGCGCCTGCGGGCAGGGAAATACTGACGCTTTCTTT.

This clonotype has more than one count but fewer than ten. The chain is built from TRBV5-1 and TRBJ2-7; 9 nucleotides line up with TRBD2. This CDR3 spans 16 amino acids. The ends lost 4 bases at V and 7 bases at J; junction bases unmatched: 15. Germline lookup yields CDR1 SGHRS and CDR2 YFSETQ. The CDR3 bases are TGCGCCAGCAGCCCTAGACCGGCGGGGGGGACCGGAGAGCAGTACTTC. Protein: CASSPRPAGGTGEQYF.

Only a few counts were recorded for this clonotype. A much larger clone lies one base from this, so it may be a read error. V gene TRBV12-3 or TRBV12-4 combines with J gene TRBJ2-1; no clear D gene. The CDR3 totals 13 residues. V lost 5 bases, J lost 9 bases, and 14 bases lay in between. The CDR3 loop reads CASSPGLLGEQFF. CDR3 coding DNA: TGTGCCAGCAGTCCCGGCCTACTGGGTGAGCAGTTCTTC.

Ten or more counts support this clonotype. The junction shows a germline mismatch at one end, possibly a read error. The chain has TRBV4-1 and TRBJ2-3; 7 nucleotides line up with TRBD2. The CDR3 is made up of 16 amino acids. The V gene's germline CDR1 is MGHRA and CDR2 YSYEKL. CDR3 protein: CASSLPGGLAESSLSF. CDR3 coding DNA: TGCGCCAGCAGCCTCCCCGGCGGGCTAGCGGAGTCCTCATTGAGTTTT.

The chain is built from TRBV7-2 and TRBJ1-3; unclear D gene. Germline V gene data show CDR1 as SGHTA and CDR2 as FQGNSA. CDR3 length: 16 amino acids. V shed 0 bases and J shed 0 bases, with 9 bases lying between them. The CDR3 sequence: CASSLASSTSGNTIYF. CDR3 DNA sequence: TGTGCCAGCAGCTTAGCCTCATCCACCTCTGGAAACACCATATATTTT.

This clonotype came up many times. The chain couples TRBV20-1 to TRBJ2-6; a possible D gene is TRBD1 (5 bases). Per the germline V gene, CDR1 is DFQATT and CDR2 is SNEGSKA (reference sequence). The CDR3 sequence is 16 residues long. The V end was cut by 5 bases, the J end by 2 bases, with 16 bases between. The CDR3 sequence: CSAFHRNLAGANVLTF. CDR3 DNA: TGCAGTGCTTTTCACAGGAATCTGGCTGGGGCCAACGTCCTGACTTTC.

This clonotype has a count of ten or more. The V call is TRBV6-1, the J call TRBJ2-1; 12 bases align to TRBD2. CDR1 and CDR2 (germline): MNHNS, SASEGT. Trimming removed 6 bases from V and 6 bases from J; junction bases left unmatched: 12. The CDR3 has 17 amino acids. CDR3: CASSLLAGGFGLNEQFF. CDR3 DNA sequence: TGTGCCAGCAGCCTACTAGCGGGAGGTTTTGGCCTCAATGAGCAGTTCTTC.

This clonotype was counted ten times or more. The V gene is TRBV11-2, the J gene TRBJ2-6; TRBD1 aligns across 7 bases. The CDR3 spans 17 residues. Per the germline V gene, CDR1 is SGHAT and CDR2 is FQNNGV. V lost 3 bases, J lost 0 bases, and 5 bases stayed unmatched. CDR3 bases: TGTGCCAGCAGCTTGACAGGGTCTCACTCTGGGGCCAACGTCCTGACTTTC. Translating it yields CASSLTGSHSGANVLTF.

This clonotype was seen repeatedly, ten times or more. The J gene is TRBJ2-3, the V gene TRBV20-1; D is possibly TRBD1 or TRBD2 (5 bases each). The germline V and J ends were trimmed by 3 bases and 0 bases, with 19 bases remaining between them. The length of the CDR3 is 17 residues. The germline V gene encodes CDR1 DFQATT and CDR2 SNEGSKA (reference sequence). The CDR3 bases are TGCAGTGCTAGGCCCGGGACCCCAAAAATGAGCACAGATACGCAGTATTTT. Translated: CSARPGTPKMSTDTQYF.